These 7 T cell receptor beta chains originate from one sample sequenced in a study of T cell responses to AZD1222 COVID-19 vaccine (dated by TCRdb to the early 2020s). This specimen's time point label, interpreted: about 28 days (+/-7) after the second vaccine dose. The library was generated by the immunoSEQ multiplex PCR assay. Not all clones reach the TCRdb copy of this immuneACCESS table, which keeps in-frame sequences only. Checked studies attribute under half of the gap to unresolved V genes and leave the rest unexplained. The sample includes 150,000 to 200,000 clones, with around 90% observed a single time. The top ten clones comprise 11% of the sample. Sequenced here: peripheral blood, sampled 28 days after the second AZD1222 dose. All receptors derive from an adult who received the AZD1222 COVID-19 vaccine.

The chain combines TRBV20-1 with TRBJ1-2; D unclear. The CDR3 is 14 residues long. CDR1 and CDR2 (germline): DFQATT, SNEGSKA (reference sequence). Trimming shortened V by 3 bases and J by 4 bases, and 15 bases separated the two germline ends. Written as DNA, the CDR3 is TGCAGTGCTAGTGGTTTGGGATTCGGCTATGGCTACACCTTC. As protein: CSASGLGFGYGYTF.

The chain joins TRBV5-1 to TRBJ2-3; the match to TRBD2 covers 14 bases. Germline lookup yields CDR1 SGHRS and CDR2 YFSETQ. This CDR3 contains 17 residues. V was pared by 0 bases and J by 4 bases, with 4 bases of the junction left unmatched. CDR3 in amino acids: CASSLGLAGGPSDTQYF. The CDR3 DNA reads TGCGCCAGCAGCTTGGGACTAGCGGGGGGGCCGTCAGATACGCAGTATTTT.

This clone appeared a few times. This chain links TRBV28 with TRBJ1-2; possibly TRBD1 for D (5 bases). V lost 1 base and J lost 7, with 10 bases in between. The CDR3 consists of 13 residues. CDR1 and CDR2 (germline): MDHEN, SYDVKM. CDR3 residues: CASSLSGPGGYTF. CDR3 DNA sequence: TGTGCCAGCAGTTTATCAGGGCCGGGTGGCTACACCTTC.

The chain carries TRBV27 and TRBJ2-1; 9 bases are a match to TRBD2. Germline assignment: CDR1 MNHEY and CDR2 SMNVEV (reference sequence). Losses at the gene ends were 4 bases for V and 4 bases for J; bases not matched to a gene: 5. This CDR3 has 15 amino acids. DNA for the CDR3: TGTGCCAGCAGTTCTGCGGGGGGGCCATACAATGAGCAGTTCTTC. Amino acids: CASSSAGGPYNEQFF.

In its sample, this clone was seen a few times. This chain joins TRBV3-1 (or the pseudogene TRBV3-2) and TRBJ1-2; possibly TRBD1 for D (6 bases). The CDR3 consists of 13 residues. Germline V gene data show CDR1 as LGHDT and CDR2 as YNNKEL (reference sequence). With 4 bases removed from V and 6 bases from J, the gap between germline ends came to 12 bases. The CDR3: CASSPFNRDGYTF. The CDR3 DNA follows: TGTGCCAGCAGCCCTTTCAACAGGGATGGCTACACCTTC.

V usage is TRBV9 and J usage is TRBJ2-5; 9 positions agree with TRBD2. Looked up from germline, CDR1 is SGDLS and CDR2 is YYNGEE. The CDR3 runs 19 residues. After removal of 0 bases from V and 5 bases from J, the junction contained 17 bases not matched to a gene. CDR3 sequence (DNA): TGTGCCAGCAGCGTAGGTTTGAGCGCGCTAGCGGGGCCCGGGGAGACCCAGTACTTC. Protein product: CASSVGLSALAGPGETQYF.

In this sample, this clone turned up once. This sequence joins TRBV5-1 and TRBJ2-2; D is possibly TRBD1 or TRBD2 (6 bases each). Germline-derived CDR1 and CDR2 are SGHRS and YFSETQ. Trimming took off 2 bases at V and 2 bases at J, with 10 bases between the two ends. The CDR3 has 15 amino acids. DNA of the CDR3: TGCGCCAGCAGCTTCACGGGGGCAAACACCGGGGAGCTGTTTTTT. This sequence encodes CASSFTGANTGELFF.